A selection of T cell receptor beta chains follows, all from one sample in a study of blood T cell repertoires in COVID-19. This table comes from immunoSEQ multiplex PCR, and its TCRdb copy is limited to in-frame clones, with some not included. The sample shows about 180,000 clones, approximately 89% of them seen only once. Sequenced: peripheral blood. The receptor source for this set is a woman in her 30s with acute or convalescent COVID-19. Both conserved end residues are part of each CDR3. The D gene is left open where the match is weak. The size entry is marked missing in some rows and otherwise reads once, few, many or a size class.

>-|TRBJ2-2|TRBV9|-
TGTGCCAGCAGCCCCAGATTCATCACCGGGGAGCTGTTTTTT
CASSPRFITGELFF
>TRBD2|TRBJ2-5|TRBV5-1|-
TGCGCCAGCAGCTTCGCGGGGGGACGAGAGACCCAGTACTTC
CASSFAGGRETQYF
>-|TRBJ1-5|TRBV5-1|-
TGCGCCAGCATGCCCTTTAAGGGGCAGCGCAATCAGCCCCAGCATTTT
CASMPFKGQRNQPQHF
>TRBD2|TRBJ2-5|TRBV7-8|-
TGTGCCAGCAGCTTAGTGACTAGCGAGGAGACCCAGTACTTC
CASSLVTSEETQYF
>-|TRBJ2-7|TRBV5-1|few
TGCGCCAGCAGCGCCCCTAGCGATGAGCAGTACTTC
CASSAPSDEQYF
>TRBD1|TRBJ2-3|TRBV28|-
TGTGCCAGCGCCTCGGGACAGGGAACAGATACGCAGTATTTT
CASASGQGTDTQYF
>TRBD1|TRBJ2-5|TRBV3-1/TRBV3-2|-
TGTGCCACAGATGGGACAGCCTTATACCAAGAGACCCAGTACTTC
CATDGTALYQETQYF
>TRBD1|TRBJ1-5|TRBV19|-
TGTGCCAGTAGAACAGGGGGCTGGCGCAATCAGCCCCAGCATTTT
CASRTGGWRNQPQHF
>-|TRBJ1-3|TRBV2|-
TGTGCCAGCAGTGAGCAGGTCTCTGGAAACACCATATATTTT
CASSEQVSGNTIYF
>-|TRBJ2-3|TRBV7-9|-
TGTGCCAGCAGCCCGGGAGAGGGGACAGATACGCAGTATTTT
CASSPGEGTDTQYF
>-|TRBJ2-1|TRBV11-1|-
TGTGCCATTCGGGACTTTAGGAATGAGCAGTTCTTC
CAIRDFRNEQFF